Included here is one T cell receptor (beta chain) sequence, with context. Its antigen specificity is not known. No clone much larger than this one lies a single base away; base qualities are absent. The data derive from a study of T cell responses to AZD1222 COVID-19 vaccine (dated by TCRdb to the early 2020s). Study-wide context: AZD1222 recipients with second doses at about 4 weeks or about 12 weeks were pooled, because spike-specific TCR depth and breadth did not differ between schedules. TCR sequencing covered fewer than 250 trial participants: some 210 given two doses of AZD1222 and 26 given two doses of MenACWY control vaccine. Trial participants were enrolled into age subgroups of 18-55, 56-69 and 70-plus years, which contained about 150, 28 and 57 TCR-sequenced participants, respectively.

General findings and caveats noted by the study authors: CD4 TCRs associated with the vaccine covered the entire spike protein, and the dominant responses were in regions 160-218 and 743-854. After two AZD1222 doses, spike-specific TCR breadth and depth were significantly higher than at day 0 and than in MenACWY recipients. Conclusions about previously exposed vaccinees are limited, since just a handful of AZD1222 recipients were seropositive for SARS-CoV-2 at baseline. Because no day 14 peak-response samples were available, repertoires were characterized only after the peak T cell response. The 56-69-year group was small, and its depth increase did not reach significance, likely because of low power. Most participants were white British and females outnumbered males, and the authors suggested that clonal diversity may have been underestimated. Epitopes outside the regions mutated in the B.1.351 and B.1.1.7 variants were reportedly recognized by nearly half of the unique spike-specific TCRs.

The CDR3 regions of human TCRbeta chains were subjected to immunosequencing. Regarding the original processing steps: TCRs in the repertoires were matched against a reference library of SARS-CoV-2-specific TCRs that had been generated with the MIRA antigen-specificity platform. Breadth was defined as the fraction of unique TCRs that were SARS-CoV-2-associated, and depth was defined as the fraction of total T cells that were SARS-CoV-2-associated. Using the MIRA data, every spike-specific TCR was mapped to the spike region that the TCR reacted to and assigned to either a CD4 or a CD8 class. Log10-transformed breadth and depth values were compared by one-way ANOVA with Sidak's multiple comparisons tests. TCRdb holds this immuneACCESS table with in-frame rearrangements only. Some clones are missing; in checked studies, unresolved V genes explain under half, and the rest has no known cause. V and J calls and clone size are copied from that table; D and trimming were computed from the DNA. The table for this sample lists about 66,000 clones; 87% of them were counted only once. The ten top clones hold around 16% of the sample.

Inclusive of the bounding cysteine and phenylalanine, the CDR3 is 16 residues long. Only the CDR3 part of the read is kept: 48 bases, read in frame from the first base. V trim: 6 bases; J trim: 3 bases; unmatched bases: 10. CDR1 LNHNV and CDR2 YYDKDF are derived from the germline V gene (reference sequence). The sample's time point, from its label and the paper: baseline before first vaccination. Vaccinee samples came from UK trials COV001 and COV002, including a single-blind randomized controlled phase 2/3 trial of AZD1222 (ChAdOx1 nCoV-19) in healthy adults. For TCRbeta chain sequencing, PBMC samples were collected from trial participants at day 0 and at day 28 after the second dose.

Sequencing was performed on peripheral blood, taken on day 0 of AZD1222 vaccination. This receptor was taken from an adult in good health. This receptor chain uses TRBV15 and TRBJ2-1, and 8 junction bases match TRBD2. For the CDR3, the sequence is CATSPAGVLHYNEQFF. The nucleotides are TGTGCCACCAGTCCAGCGGGGGTGCTCCACTACAATGAGCAGTTCTTC.